The clone carrying this TCR beta chain was counted a single time. As yet, its antigen is unknown. Germline V lookup: CDR1 ENHRY, CDR2 SYGVKD. The CDR3 runs 16 residues. J lost 1 base, V lost 6 bases, and 12 bases had no gene match. The table came from immunoSEQ multiplex PCR; TCRdb's copy has only in-frame clones and leaves some out. Here the sample spans 400,000 to 600,000 clones, around 75% being singletons. These data are taken from a study of shared clonotypes between healthy human individuals. Study-wide results and limits: The study drew on few donors, limiting represented genetic and exposure-history diversity.

The source of this sequence is a woman between 35 and 50 years old in good health. Some clones in this sample may be carry-over from other donors' samples. What was sequenced was PBMCs. The J gene is TRBJ2-7, the V gene TRBV10-3; 7 positions match TRBD2. This chain's CDR3 is CAIRDPGLPSSYEQYF. In DNA form, the CDR3 reads TGTGCCATCAGGGACCCGGGACTACCCAGTTCCTACGAGCAGTACTTC.